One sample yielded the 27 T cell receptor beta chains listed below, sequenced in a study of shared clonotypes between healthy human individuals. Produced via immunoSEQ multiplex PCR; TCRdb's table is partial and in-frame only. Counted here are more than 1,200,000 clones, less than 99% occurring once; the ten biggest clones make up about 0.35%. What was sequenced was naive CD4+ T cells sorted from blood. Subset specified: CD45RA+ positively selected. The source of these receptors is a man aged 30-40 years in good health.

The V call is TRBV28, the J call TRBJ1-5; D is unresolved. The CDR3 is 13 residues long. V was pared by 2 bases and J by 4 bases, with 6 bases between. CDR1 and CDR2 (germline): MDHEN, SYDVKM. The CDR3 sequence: CASSLNGNQPQHF. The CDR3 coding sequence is TGTGCCAGCAGTTTAAACGGGAATCAGCCCCAGCATTTT.

CDR3 sequence: CASSLALSLGEQFF. The CDR3 DNA follows: TGTGCCAGCAGCTTAGCGCTTTCGCTGGGTGAGCAGTTCTTC. The V and J genes are TRBV11-3 and TRBJ2-1; D not resolved. This CDR3 region has 14 residues. Trimming shortened V by 1 base and J by 9 bases, and 13 bases separated the two germline ends. Germline loops: CDR1 SGHNT, CDR2 YENEEA.

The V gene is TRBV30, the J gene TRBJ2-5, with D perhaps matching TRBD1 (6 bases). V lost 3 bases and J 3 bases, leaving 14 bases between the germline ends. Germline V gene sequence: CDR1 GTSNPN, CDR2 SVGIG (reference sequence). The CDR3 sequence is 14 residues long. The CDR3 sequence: CAWRPQGREETQYF. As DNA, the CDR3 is TGTGCCTGGAGACCACAGGGTAGGGAAGAGACCCAGTACTTC.

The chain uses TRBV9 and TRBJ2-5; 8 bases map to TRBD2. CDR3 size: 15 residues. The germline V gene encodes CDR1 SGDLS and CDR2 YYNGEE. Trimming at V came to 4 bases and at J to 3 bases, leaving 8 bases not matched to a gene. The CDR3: CASSPIAGRKETQYF. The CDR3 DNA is TGTGCCAGCAGCCCCATAGCGGGACGTAAAGAGACCCAGTACTTC. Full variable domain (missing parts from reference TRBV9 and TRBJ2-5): DSGVTQTPKHLITATGQRVTLRCSPRSGDLSVYWYQQSLDQGLQFLIQYYNGEERAKGNILERFSAQQFPDLHSELNLSSLELGDSALYFCASSPIAGRKETQYFGPGTRLLVL.

The CDR3 nucleotides read TGTGCCACATCGGATAGCGGGAGCATGGTCGGGGAGCTGTTTTTT. Translating gives CATSDSGSMVGELFF. The chain recombines TRBV2 with TRBJ2-2; TRBD2 matches at 9 bases. Germline V gene sequence: CDR1 SNHLY, CDR2 FYNNEI. With V trimmed by 10 bases and J by 7 bases, 13 bases remained unmatched. The CDR3 length is 15 residues. The whole variable domain, remainder taken from reference TRBV2 and TRBJ2-2, is EPEVTQTPSHQVTQMGQEVILRCVPISNHLYFYWYRQILGQKVEFLVSFYNNEISEKSEIFDDQFSVERPDGSNFTLKIRSTKLEDSAMYFCATSDSGSMVGELFFGEGSRLTVL.

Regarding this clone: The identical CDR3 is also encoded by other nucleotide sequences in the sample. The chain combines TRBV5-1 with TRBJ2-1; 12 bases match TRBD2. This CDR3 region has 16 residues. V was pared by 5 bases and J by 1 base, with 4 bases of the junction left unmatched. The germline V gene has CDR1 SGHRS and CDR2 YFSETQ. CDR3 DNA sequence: TGCGCCAGCAGTCGACTAGCGGGAGTGTCCTACAATGAGCAGTTCTTC. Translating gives CASSRLAGVSYNEQFF. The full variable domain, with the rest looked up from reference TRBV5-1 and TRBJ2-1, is KAGVTQTPRYLIKTRGQQVTLSCSPISGHRSVSWYQQTPGQGLQFLFEYFSETQRNKGNFPGRFSGRQFSNSRSEMNVSTLELGDSALYLCASSRLAGVSYNEQFFGPGTRLTVL.

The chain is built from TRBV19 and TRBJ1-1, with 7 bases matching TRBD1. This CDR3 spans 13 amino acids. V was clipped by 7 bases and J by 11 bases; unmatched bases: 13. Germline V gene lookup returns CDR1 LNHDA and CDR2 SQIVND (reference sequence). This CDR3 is CASTKLGGPMAFF. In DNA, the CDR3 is TGTGCCAGTACGAAGCTAGGGGGCCCCATGGCTTTCTTT.

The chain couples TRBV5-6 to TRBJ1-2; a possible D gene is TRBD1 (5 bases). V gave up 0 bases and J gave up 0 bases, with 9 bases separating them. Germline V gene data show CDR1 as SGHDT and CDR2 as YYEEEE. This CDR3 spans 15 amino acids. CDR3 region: CASSLAGPPNYGYTF. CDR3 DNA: TGTGCCAGCAGCTTGGCAGGGCCGCCTAACTATGGCTACACCTTC.

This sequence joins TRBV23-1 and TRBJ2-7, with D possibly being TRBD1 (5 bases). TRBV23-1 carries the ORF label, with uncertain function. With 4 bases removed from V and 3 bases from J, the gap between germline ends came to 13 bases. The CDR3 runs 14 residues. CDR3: CASSLLAGHYEQYF. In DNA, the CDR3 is TGCGCCAGCAGTCTACTCGCAGGGCACTACGAGCAGTACTTC.

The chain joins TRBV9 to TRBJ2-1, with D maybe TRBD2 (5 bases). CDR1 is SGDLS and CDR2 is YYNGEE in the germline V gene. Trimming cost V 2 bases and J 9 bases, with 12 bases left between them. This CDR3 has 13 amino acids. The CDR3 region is CASSVASSGEQFF. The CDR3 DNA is TGTGCCAGCAGCGTGGCTAGCTCTGGTGAGCAGTTCTTC.

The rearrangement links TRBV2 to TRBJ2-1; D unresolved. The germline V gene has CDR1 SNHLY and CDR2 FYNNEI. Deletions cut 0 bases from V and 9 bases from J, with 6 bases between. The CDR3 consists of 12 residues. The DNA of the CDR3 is TGTGCCAGCAGTGAAGCTAGGGTTGAGCAGTTCTTC. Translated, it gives CASSEARVEQFF.

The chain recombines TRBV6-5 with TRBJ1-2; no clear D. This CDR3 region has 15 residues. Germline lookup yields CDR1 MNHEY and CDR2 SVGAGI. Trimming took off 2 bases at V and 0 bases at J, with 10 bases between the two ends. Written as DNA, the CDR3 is TGTGCCAGCAGTTACATCGCCTTACCTAACTATGGCTACACCTTC. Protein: CASSYIALPNYGYTF.

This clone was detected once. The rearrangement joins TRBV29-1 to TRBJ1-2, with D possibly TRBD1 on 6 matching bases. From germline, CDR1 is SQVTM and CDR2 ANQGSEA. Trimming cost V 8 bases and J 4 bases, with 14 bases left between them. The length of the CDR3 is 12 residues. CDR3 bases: TGCAGCTTCCTCGGACAGCCCTATGGCTACACCTTC. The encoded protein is CSFLGQPYGYTF.

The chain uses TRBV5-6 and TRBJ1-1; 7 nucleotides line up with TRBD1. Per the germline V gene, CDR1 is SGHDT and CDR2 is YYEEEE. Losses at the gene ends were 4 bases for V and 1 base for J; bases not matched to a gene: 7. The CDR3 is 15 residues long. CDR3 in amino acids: CASSPTGSWNTEAFF. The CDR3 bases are TGTGCCAGCAGCCCGACAGGGTCGTGGAACACTGAAGCTTTCTTT.

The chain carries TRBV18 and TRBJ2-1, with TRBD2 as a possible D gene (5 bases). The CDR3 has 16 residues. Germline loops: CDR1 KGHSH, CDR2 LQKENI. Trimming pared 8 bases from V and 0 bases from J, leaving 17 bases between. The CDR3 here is CASLPTGSRSYNEQFF. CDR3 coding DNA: TGTGCCAGCCTGCCAACGGGAAGCCGCTCCTACAATGAGCAGTTCTTC.

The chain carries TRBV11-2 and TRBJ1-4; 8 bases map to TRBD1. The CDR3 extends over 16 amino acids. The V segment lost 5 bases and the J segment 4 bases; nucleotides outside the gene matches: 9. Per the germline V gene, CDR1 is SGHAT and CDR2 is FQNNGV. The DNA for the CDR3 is TGTGCCAGCAGCCCGCGACAGGGGCAAATTAATGAAAAACTGTTTTTT. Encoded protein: CASSPRQGQINEKLFF.

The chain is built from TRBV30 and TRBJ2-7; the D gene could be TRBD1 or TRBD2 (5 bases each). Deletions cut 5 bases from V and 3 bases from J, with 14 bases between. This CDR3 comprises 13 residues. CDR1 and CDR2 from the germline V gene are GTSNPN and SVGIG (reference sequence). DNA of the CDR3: TGTGCCTGGCGGACGGGACCCAGCTACGAGCAGTACTTC. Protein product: CAWRTGPSYEQYF.

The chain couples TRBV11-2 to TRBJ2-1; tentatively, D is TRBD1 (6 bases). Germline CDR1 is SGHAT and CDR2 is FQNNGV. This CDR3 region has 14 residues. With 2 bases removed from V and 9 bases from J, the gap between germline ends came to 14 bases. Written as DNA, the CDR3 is TGTGCCAGCAGCTTAACAGGGCGATACGGTGAGCAGTTCTTC. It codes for CASSLTGRYGEQFF.

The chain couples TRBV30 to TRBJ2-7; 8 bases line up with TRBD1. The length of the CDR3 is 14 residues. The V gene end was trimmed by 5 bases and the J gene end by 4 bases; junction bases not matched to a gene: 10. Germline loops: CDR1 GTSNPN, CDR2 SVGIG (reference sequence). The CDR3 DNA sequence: TGTGCCTGGGGGACAGGCGGAAGAGGTTACGAGCAGTACTTC. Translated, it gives CAWGTGGRGYEQYF.

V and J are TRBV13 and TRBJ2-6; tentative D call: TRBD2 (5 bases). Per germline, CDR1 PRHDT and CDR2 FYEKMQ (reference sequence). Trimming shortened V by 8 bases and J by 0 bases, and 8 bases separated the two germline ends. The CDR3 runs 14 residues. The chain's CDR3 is CASLGSSGANVLTF. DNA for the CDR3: TGTGCCAGCCTAGGGAGCTCTGGGGCCAACGTCCTGACTTTC.

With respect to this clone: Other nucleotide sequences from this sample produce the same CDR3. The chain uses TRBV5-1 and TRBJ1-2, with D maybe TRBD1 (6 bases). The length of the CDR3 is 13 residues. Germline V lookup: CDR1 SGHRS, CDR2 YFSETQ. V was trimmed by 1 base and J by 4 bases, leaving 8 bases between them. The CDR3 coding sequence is TGCGCCAGCAGCTTGACAGGGCCCTATGGCTACACCTTC. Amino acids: CASSLTGPYGYTF.

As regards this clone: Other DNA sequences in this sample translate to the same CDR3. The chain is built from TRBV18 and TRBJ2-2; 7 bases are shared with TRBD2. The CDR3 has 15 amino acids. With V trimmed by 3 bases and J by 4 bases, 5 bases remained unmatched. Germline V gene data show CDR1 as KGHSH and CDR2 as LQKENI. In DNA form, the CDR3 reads TGTGCCAGCTCACCGGCTAGCGGATCCACCGGGGAGCTGTTTTTT. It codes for CASSPASGSTGELFF. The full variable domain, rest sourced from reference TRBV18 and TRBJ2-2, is NAGVMQNPRHLVRRRGQEARLRCSPMKGHSHVYWYRQLPEEGLKFMVYLQKENIIDESGMPKERFSAEFPKEGPSILRIQQVVRGDSAAYFCASSPASGSTGELFFGEGSRLTVL.

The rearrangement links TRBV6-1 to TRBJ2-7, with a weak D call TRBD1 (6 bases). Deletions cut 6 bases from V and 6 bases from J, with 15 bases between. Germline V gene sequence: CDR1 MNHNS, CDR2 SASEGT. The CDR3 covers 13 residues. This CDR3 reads CASSDTGFSEQYF. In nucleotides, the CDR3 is TGTGCCAGCAGCGATACAGGGTTCAGCGAGCAGTACTTC.

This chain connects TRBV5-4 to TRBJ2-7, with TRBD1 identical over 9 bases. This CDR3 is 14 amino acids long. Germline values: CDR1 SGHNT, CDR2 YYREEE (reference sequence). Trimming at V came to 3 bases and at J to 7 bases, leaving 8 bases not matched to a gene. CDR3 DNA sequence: TGTGCCAGCAGCTCTGGACAGGGGAAGGGAGAGCAGTACTTC. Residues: CASSSGQGKGEQYF.

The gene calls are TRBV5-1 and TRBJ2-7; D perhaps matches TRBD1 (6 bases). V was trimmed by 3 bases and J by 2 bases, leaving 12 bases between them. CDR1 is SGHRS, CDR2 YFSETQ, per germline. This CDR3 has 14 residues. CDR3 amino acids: CASSSGQYPYEQYF. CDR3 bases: TGCGCCAGCAGCTCCGGACAGTACCCCTACGAGCAGTACTTC.

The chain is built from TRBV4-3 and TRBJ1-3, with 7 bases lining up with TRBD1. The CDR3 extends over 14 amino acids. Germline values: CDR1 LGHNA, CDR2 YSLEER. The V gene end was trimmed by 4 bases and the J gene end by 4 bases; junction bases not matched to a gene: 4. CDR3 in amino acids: CASSPGTEGNTIYF. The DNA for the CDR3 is TGCGCCAGCAGCCCCGGGACAGAAGGAAACACCATATATTTT.

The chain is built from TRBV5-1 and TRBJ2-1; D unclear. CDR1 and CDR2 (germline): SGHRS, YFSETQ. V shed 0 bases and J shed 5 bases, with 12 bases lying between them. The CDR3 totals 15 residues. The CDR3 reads CASSLEWRRNNEQFF. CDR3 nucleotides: TGCGCCAGCAGCTTGGAATGGAGAAGGAACAATGAGCAGTTCTTC.